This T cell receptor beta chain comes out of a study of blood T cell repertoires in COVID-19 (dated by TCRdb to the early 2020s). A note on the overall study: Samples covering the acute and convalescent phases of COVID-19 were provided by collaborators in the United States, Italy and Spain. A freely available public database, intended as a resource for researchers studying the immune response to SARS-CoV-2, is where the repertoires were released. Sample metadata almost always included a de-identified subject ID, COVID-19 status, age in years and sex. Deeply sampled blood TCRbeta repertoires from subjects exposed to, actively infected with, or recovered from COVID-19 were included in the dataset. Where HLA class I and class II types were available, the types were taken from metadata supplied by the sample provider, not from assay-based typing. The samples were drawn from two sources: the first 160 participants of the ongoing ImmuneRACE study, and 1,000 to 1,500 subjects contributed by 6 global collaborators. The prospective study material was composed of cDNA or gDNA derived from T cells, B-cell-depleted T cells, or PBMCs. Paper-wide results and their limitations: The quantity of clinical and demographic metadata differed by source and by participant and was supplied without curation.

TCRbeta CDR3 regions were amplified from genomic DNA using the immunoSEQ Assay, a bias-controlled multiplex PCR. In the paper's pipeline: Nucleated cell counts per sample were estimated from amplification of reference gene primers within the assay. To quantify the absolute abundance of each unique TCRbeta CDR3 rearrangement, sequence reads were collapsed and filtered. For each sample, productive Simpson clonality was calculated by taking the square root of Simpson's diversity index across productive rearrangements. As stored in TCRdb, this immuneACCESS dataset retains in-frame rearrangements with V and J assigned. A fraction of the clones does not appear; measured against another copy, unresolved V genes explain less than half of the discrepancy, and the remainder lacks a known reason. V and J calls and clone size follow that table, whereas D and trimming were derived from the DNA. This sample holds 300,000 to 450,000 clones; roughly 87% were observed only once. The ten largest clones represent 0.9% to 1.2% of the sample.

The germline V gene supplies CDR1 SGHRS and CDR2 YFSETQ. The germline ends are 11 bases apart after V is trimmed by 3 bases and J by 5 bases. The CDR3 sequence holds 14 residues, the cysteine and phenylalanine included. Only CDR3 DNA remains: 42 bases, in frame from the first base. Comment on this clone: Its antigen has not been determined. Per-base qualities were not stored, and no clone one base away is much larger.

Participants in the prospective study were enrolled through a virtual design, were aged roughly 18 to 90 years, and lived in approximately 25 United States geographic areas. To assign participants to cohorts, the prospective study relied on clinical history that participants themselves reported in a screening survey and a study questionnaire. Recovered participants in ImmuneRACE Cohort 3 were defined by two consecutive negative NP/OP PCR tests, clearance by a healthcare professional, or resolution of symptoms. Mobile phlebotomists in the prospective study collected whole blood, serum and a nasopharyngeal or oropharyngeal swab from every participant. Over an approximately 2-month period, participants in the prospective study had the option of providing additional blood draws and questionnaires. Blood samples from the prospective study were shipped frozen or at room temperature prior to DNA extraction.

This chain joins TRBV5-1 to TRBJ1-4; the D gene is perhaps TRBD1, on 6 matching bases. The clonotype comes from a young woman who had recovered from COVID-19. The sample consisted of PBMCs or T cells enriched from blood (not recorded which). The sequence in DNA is TGCGCCAGCAGCTCCGGGACACAGAATGAAAAACTGTTTTTT. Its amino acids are CASSSGTQNEKLFF.